This T cell receptor (beta chain) was observed in a study of T-cell reconstitution after alpha-beta-depleted transplantation in children (dated by TCRdb to 2015 to 2016). Regarding the complete study: Using TCR repertoire profiling, the study quantitatively followed how T-cell immune reconstitution unfolded in children after TCRalphabeta/CD19-depleted allogeneic hematopoietic cell transplantation.

The library came from PCR. Sequenced using an Illumina HiSeq 2500. TCR libraries were prepared with molecular barcoding, using unique molecular identifiers to normalize TCRbeta repertoire quantification. TCRdb handled the public reads itself, with Q25 trimming in fastp and clone calling in MiXCR, and kept productive beta chains. For every CDR3 protein sequence, its rows merge into one entry that carries the most common genes and DNA. Within this sample are approximately 390,000 distinct CDR3 sequences, with under 13% of them counted one time only. Over 4.5% of the sample lies in the top ten. This clonotype appeared a few times. The target of this receptor is not known. One base away there is no much larger clone; base qualities are not given. V drops 7 bases and J drops 3 bases, leaving 12 bases in between. Its CDR3 holds 14 amino acids, cysteine through phenylalanine. The sequence is cut down to CDR3 DNA, 42 bases in frame from base 1.

The receptor was isolated from a human donor who donated a stem cell graft to a child with acute myeloid leukemia. This receptor chain uses TRBV12-3 or TRBV12-4 and TRBJ2-2; TRBD2 could be the D gene, as 6 bases match. This material consisted of PBMCs from the stem cell graft donor, taken from the stem cell graft. The sequenced DNA: TGTGCCAGCACTCGGGGGTCCTACACCGGGGAGCTGTTTTTT. It translates as CASTRGSYTGELFF.